These T cell receptor beta chains were read from a single sample in a study of control samples from healthy donors and cancer patients. Assay used: immunoSEQ multiplex PCR; TCRdb lists only in-frame clones, some missing. Altogether about 86,000 clones are present, about 89% being singletons, with the ten largest covering about 8.6%. Material for sequencing was PBMCs. The receptors come from a woman aged 45-60 years with colorectal cancer. Each CDR3 is given with its conserved first and last residue. Rows may omit the clone size; those that give it use once, few, many or a size class.

TRBJ2-2	TRBV5-1	NA	CASSPDDWLGGHANTGELFF
TRBJ2-5	TRBV24-1	NA	CATSDGGQGEGETQYF
TRBJ1-5	TRBV5-1	NA	CASSPGGDQPQHF
TRBJ2-1	TRBV9	NA	CASSVTAGANNEQFF
TRBJ1-4	TRBV24-1	once	CATFGGEKLFF
TRBJ1-1	TRBV6-5	NA	CASSNPRQGDTEAFF
TRBJ1-1	TRBV29-1	NA	CSAQIRTNTEAFF
TRBJ2-5	TRBV5-6	NA	CASSLGQGETQYF
TRBJ2-3	TRBV29-1	NA	CSVGTAGGPSDTQYF
TRBJ1-2	TRBV2	once	CASSLTGTGRYGYTF
TRBJ1-3	TRBV30	NA	CAWSEVGVGNTIYF
TRBJ2-3	TRBV5-1	NA	CASSASGARDTQYF
TRBJ2-3	TRBV2	few	CASMGLAGGLRTDTQYF
TRBJ2-3	TRBV5-1	NA	CASSLESGGGAVDTQYF
TRBJ2-1	TRBV2	NA	CASRTDSYNEQFF
TRBJ1-6	TRBV30	NA	CAWSLVNSPLHF
TRBJ1-2	TRBV15	NA	CATSRGGQGEFGYGYTF
TRBJ1-5	TRBV6-2/TRBV6-3	many	CASSTGTGKGWDQPQHF
TRBJ1-2	TRBV7-8	NA	CASSLESGAGGGNGYTF
TRBJ1-2	TRBV7-8	NA	CASSLGPLHGYTF
TRBJ1-2	TRBV30	NA	CAWSGQGTNYGYTF
TRBJ2-1	TRBV10-2	NA	CASSRSHWGNEQFF
TRBJ2-3	TRBV7-2	NA	CASSLGAGGRPSTDTQYF
TRBJ1-2	TRBV28	NA	CASSSGQGISGYTF
TRBJ2-1	TRBV6-2/TRBV6-3	NA	CASSQYRYEQFF
TRBJ2-3	TRBV4-3	NA	CASSDDGDDTQYF
TRBJ1-2	TRBV20-1	NA	CSARVFESYTF
TRBJ2-3	TRBV7-8	once	CASSRDRADTQYF
TRBJ2-5	TRBV5-1	NA	CASSLGGPQETQYF
TRBJ1-1	TRBV24-1	NA	CATSDSTDTEAFF
TRBJ2-1	TRBV4-3	NA	CASSQGAGVSYNEQFF
TRBJ2-1	TRBV9	NA	CASSVVGTGEQFF
TRBJ1-2	TRBV6-5	NA	CATGTGDYGYTF
TRBJ1-2	TRBV7-2	once	CASTPQMTGFYGYTF
TRBJ1-1	TRBV10-1	NA	CASSDWDTQAFF
TRBJ1-5	TRBV3-1/TRBV3-2	NA	CASRNPPSGGLLNQPQHF
TRBJ1-5	TRBV6-2/TRBV6-3	NA	CASSQSSPSSNQPQHF
TRBJ1-5	TRBV28	NA	CASTLRRQMNQPQHF
TRBJ1-2	TRBV4-1	NA	CASSQDWARANYGYTF
TRBJ1-3	TRBV28	NA	CASSFRNTIYF
TRBJ1-4	TRBV12-3/TRBV12-4	NA	CASSRGNEKLFF
TRBJ2-1	TRBV18	NA	CASSPPGGYEQFF
TRBJ1-2	TRBV3-1/TRBV3-2	NA	CASSHPSNANYGYTF
TRBJ2-5	TRBV5-6	NA	CASSSGTSGGRRETQYF
TRBJ1-1	TRBV19	once	CASSILFRDGVTEAFF
TRBJ2-4	TRBV9	NA	CASSGPTSIQYF
TRBJ2-3	TRBV5-6	NA	CASSTGVPDTQYF
TRBJ1-1	TRBV18	NA	CASSPTGVNTEAFF
TRBJ2-3	TRBV7-3	NA	CASSFIGGDTQYF
TRBJ1-4	TRBV30	NA	CAWTSPATNEKLFF
TRBJ2-2	TRBV10-2	NA	CASSAGQGGTGELFF
TRBJ1-5	TRBV19	once	CASSIGGGGGDQPQHF
TRBJ1-2	TRBV5-1	NA	CASSDDGTYGYTF
TRBJ2-2	TRBV5-4	NA	CASSPANTGELFF
TRBJ1-1	TRBV28	NA	CASSSPWGGEGYTEAFF
TRBJ1-2	TRBV19	NA	CASTPLPDYGYTF
TRBJ1-5	TRBV27	NA	CASRRLEGGVRQPQHF
TRBJ2-1	TRBV5-1	NA	CASSGLGHYNEQFF
TRBJ2-2	TRBV5-1	NA	CASSLDTGELFF
TRBJ2-5	TRBV3-1/TRBV3-2	once	CASSQYAETQYF